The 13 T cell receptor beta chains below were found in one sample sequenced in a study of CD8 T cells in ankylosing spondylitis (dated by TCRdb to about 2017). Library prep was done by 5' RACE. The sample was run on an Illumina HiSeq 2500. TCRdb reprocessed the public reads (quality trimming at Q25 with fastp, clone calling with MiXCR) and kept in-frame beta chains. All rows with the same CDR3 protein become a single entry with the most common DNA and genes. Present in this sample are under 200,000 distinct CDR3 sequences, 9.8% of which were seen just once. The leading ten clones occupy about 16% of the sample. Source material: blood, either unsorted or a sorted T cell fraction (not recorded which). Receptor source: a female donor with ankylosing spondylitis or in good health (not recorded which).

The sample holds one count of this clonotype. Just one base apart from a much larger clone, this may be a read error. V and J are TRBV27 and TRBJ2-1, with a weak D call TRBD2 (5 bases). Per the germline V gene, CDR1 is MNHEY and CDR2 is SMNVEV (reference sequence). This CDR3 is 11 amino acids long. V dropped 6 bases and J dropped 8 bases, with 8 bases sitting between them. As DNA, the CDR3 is TGTGCCAGCAGGACTACGCATGAGCAGTTCTTC. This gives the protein CASRTTHEQFF.

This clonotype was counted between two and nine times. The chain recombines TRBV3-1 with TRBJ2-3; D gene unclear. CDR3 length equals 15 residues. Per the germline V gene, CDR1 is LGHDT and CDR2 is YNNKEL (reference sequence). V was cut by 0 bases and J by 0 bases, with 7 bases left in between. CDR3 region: CASSQEYLSTDTQYF. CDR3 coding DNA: TGTGCCAGCAGCCAAGAGTACCTTAGCACAGATACGCAGTATTTT.

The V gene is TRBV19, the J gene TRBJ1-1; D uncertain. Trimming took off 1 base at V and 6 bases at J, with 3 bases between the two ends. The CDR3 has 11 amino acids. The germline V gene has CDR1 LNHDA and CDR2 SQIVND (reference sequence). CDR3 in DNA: TGTGCCAGTAGTATAGGGGCTGAAGCTTTCTTT. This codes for CASSIGAEAFF.

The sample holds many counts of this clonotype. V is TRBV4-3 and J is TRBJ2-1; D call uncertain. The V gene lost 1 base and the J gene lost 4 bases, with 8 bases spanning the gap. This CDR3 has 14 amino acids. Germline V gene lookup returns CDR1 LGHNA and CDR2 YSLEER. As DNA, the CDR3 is TGCGCCAGCAGCCAAGTAAGCCAATACAATGAGCAGTTCTTC. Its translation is CASSQVSQYNEQFF.

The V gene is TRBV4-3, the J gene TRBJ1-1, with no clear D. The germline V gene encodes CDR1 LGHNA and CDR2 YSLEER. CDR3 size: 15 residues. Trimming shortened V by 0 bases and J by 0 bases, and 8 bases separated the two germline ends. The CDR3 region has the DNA TGCGCCAGCAGCCAAGATTACAGCATGAACACTGAAGCTTTCTTT. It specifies CASSQDYSMNTEAFF.

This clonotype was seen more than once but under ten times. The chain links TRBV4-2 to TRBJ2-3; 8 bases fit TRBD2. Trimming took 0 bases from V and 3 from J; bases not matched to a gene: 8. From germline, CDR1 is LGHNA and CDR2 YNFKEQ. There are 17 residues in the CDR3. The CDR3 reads CASSQEGAGGPTDTQYF. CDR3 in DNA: TGTGCCAGCAGCCAAGAAGGGGCGGGAGGCCCGACAGATACGCAGTATTTT.

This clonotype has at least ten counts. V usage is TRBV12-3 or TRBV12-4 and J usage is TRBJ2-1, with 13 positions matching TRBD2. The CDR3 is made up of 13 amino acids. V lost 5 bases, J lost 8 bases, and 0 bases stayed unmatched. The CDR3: CASSTSGRDEQFF. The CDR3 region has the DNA TGTGCCAGCAGTACTAGCGGGAGGGATGAGCAGTTCTTC.

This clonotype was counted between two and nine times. The CDR3 loop reads CASKGTSGQETQYF. The CDR3, as DNA: TGTGCCAGCAAGGGGACTAGTGGTCAAGAGACCCAGTACTTC. The gene calls are TRBV6-1 and TRBJ2-5; TRBD2 matches at 8 bases. The germline V gene has CDR1 MNHNS and CDR2 SASEGT. J lost 2 bases, V lost 7 bases, and 6 bases had no gene match. This CDR3 is built from 14 residues.

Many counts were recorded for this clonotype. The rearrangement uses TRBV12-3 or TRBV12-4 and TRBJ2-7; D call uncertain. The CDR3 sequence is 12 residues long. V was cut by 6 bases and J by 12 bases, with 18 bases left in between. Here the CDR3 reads CASSPEPLPWYF. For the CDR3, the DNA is TGTGCCAGCAGCCCGGAGCCCCTTCCCTGGTACTTC.

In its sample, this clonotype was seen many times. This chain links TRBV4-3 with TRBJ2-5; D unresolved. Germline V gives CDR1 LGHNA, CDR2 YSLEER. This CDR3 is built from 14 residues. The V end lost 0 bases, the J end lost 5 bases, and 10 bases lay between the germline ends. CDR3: CASSQDLTQETQYF. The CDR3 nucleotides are TGCGCCAGCAGCCAAGACCTGACCCAGGAGACCCAGTACTTC.

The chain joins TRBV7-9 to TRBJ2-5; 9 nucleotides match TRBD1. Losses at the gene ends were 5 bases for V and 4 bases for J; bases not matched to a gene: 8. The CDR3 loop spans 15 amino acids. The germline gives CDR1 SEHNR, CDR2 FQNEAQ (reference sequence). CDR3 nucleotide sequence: TGTGCCAGCAGCCGAACTCCGGGACAGGGAGAGACCCAGTACTTC. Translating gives CASSRTPGQGETQYF.

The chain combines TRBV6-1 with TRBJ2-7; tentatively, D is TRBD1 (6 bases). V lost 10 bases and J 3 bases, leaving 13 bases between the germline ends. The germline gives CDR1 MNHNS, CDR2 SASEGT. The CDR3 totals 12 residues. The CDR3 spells CATGTRGYEQYF. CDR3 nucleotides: TGTGCCACCGGGACAAGGGGCTACGAGCAGTACTTC.

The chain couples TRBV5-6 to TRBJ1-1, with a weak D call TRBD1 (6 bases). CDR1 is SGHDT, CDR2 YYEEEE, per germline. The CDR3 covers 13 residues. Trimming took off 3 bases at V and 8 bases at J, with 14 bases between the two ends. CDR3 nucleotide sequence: TGTGCCAGCAGCTACACGACAGGCGGCGAAGCTTTCTTT. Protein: CASSYTTGGEAFF.